Described below is a single T cell receptor beta chain sequence and its context. This specimen belongs to a study of blood T cell repertoires in COVID-19. Study details: Both acute and convalescent COVID-19 samples were obtained from the United States, Italy and Spain.

CDR1 is LNHNV and CDR2 is YYDKDF in the germline V gene (reference sequence). The CDR3 is made up of 14 amino acids. V lost 5 bases to trimming and J lost 5 bases, with 16 bases between them. The assay was immunoSEQ multiplex PCR, and TCRdb's table has in-frame clones only and misses some. This table holds tens of thousands of clones, approximately 92% found once. Sequencing used peripheral blood. The clonotype originates from a man in his fifties or sixties with acute or convalescent COVID-19. The gene calls are TRBV15 and TRBJ2-7; perhaps TRBD2 as D (6 bases). The CDR3 DNA is TGTGCCACCAGCCCCTTATTGGGGGGAGACGAGCAGTACTTC. Translation: CATSPLLGGDEQYF. Based on the CDR3 plus reference TRBV15 and TRBJ2-7, the full variable domain is DAMVIQNPRYQVTQFGKPVTLSCSQTLNHNVMYWYQQKSSQAPKLLFHYYDKDFNNEADTPDNFQSRRPNTSFCFLDIRSPGLGDTAMYLCATSPLLGGDEQYFGPGTRLTVT.